These 5 T cell receptor beta chains were all obtained from the same sample, sequenced in a study of blood T cell repertoires in COVID-19. Using immunoSEQ multiplex PCR, the repertoire was profiled, and TCRdb retains in-frame clones only, with some absent. The repertoire holds 210,000 or so clones, less than 90% seen once, with 2.2% in the top ten. The sample consisted of peripheral blood. The source of these receptors is a woman aged 50 to 60 with acute or convalescent COVID-19.

This clone was picked up a small number of times. The J gene is TRBJ2-7, the V gene TRBV11-2, with D unresolved. CDR3 length: 12 amino acids. The V gene's germline CDR1 is SGHAT and CDR2 FQNNGV. V lost 5 bases, J lost 7 bases, and 12 bases lay in between. The CDR3 region has the DNA TGTGCCAGCAGCCCAGCAGGTGAAGAGCAGTACTTC. Encoded protein: CASSPAGEEQYF.

The V gene is TRBV24-1, the J gene TRBJ2-1, with 15 bases identical to TRBD2. This CDR3 has 19 residues. Trimming at V came to 5 bases and at J to 4 bases, leaving 11 bases not matched to a gene. Germline CDR1 KGHDR, CDR2 SFDVKD. CDR3 sequence: CATSGLGLAGGSWYNEQFF. The CDR3 nucleotides read TGTGCCACCAGTGGCCTTGGACTAGCGGGGGGGTCCTGGTACAATGAGCAGTTCTTC.

In this sample, this clone turned up a few times. The J gene is TRBJ2-1, the V gene TRBV14; D may be TRBD2 (6 bases). CDR3 length equals 17 residues. V lost 2 bases and J lost 2, with 16 bases in between. Per the germline V gene, CDR1 is SGHDN and CDR2 is FVKESK. Here the CDR3 DNA reads TGTGCCAGCAGCCAACTACCCTTAGCGGTAGCCTACAATGAGCAGTTCTTC. This translates into CASSQLPLAVAYNEQFF.

As for this clone: One end of the junction varies from germline; a read error may be responsible. V usage is TRBV12-3 or TRBV12-4 and J usage is TRBJ2-7; 9 bases map to TRBD1. The CDR3 has 12 amino acids. Here the CDR3 DNA reads TGTGCCAGCAGTCTGGGACAGGGTGAGCAGCACTTC. This sequence encodes CASSLGQGEQHF.

The genes are TRBV6-2 or TRBV6-3 and TRBJ2-7, with 7 bases matching TRBD1. With V trimmed by 0 bases and J by 8 bases, 4 bases remained unmatched. The CDR3 length is 13 residues. CDR1 is MNHEY, CDR2 SVGEGT, per germline. The CDR3 DNA follows: TGTGCCAGCAGTTACTCGAGGGACAGCAAGCAGTACTTC. Amino acid sequence: CASSYSRDSKQYF.